The entry that follows covers one TCR beta chain sequence. Its cognate antigen has yet to be identified. Base qualities are missing; no much larger clone stands one base away. These data belong to a study of shared clonotypes between healthy human individuals (dated by TCRdb to about 2020). Regarding the complete study: The cohort comprised a couple of women and a few men aged 18 to 49 years. For each donor, three plates each were used for CD4 naive and CD4 memory, two plates were used for CD8 naive, and one plate was used for CD8 memory. To estimate repertoire size and how much clonotypes are shared between individuals, the study performed deep sequencing of blood TCR repertoires from five healthy adults. To increase sequencing depth and limit assay-specific biases, TCR repertoire library preparation and sequencing were carried out by different laboratories using diverse techniques. Between about 0.8 and 9 billion PBMCs per donor were obtained by leukapheresis. The paper's findings and limits, for the study overall: Pairwise subsampling led to the expectation that sequencing depth would affect the degree of clonotype sharing among donors. Even with the large sequencing depth, rarefaction of the sorted-subset datasets indicated that sequencing was incomplete. Estimated clonotype richness was generally larger for naive than for memory subsets. Sharing across four donors was observed for about 5% of naive CD4, 3% to 3.5% of naive CD8, roughly 2.3% of memory CD4, and around 0.4% of memory CD8 clonotypes. The small number of donors limited the genetic and exposure-history diversity represented. Higher generation probabilities were observed for clonotypes shared by all four sorted-subset donors than for non-shared clonotypes. Sampling was restricted to blood, and TCR repertoires in tissues likely differ from the TCR repertoires found in blood.

Using the deep immunoSEQ assay, TCR CDR3 regions were amplified from genomic DNA by multiplex PCR. Genomic DNA extracted from each cell subset was distributed evenly over all wells of several immunoSEQ 96-well plates, and each plate served as one replicate. For sorted subsets, each replicate PCR was loaded with approximately 200 ng genomic DNA, equivalent to approximately 27,000 T cell genomes. Purified libraries were measured with a Qubit 3.0 fluorometer, size-checked on a Bioanalyzer 2100, and measured again with the KAPA Library Quantification kit. A separate single-read 150-cycle Illumina NextSeq 550 flow cell was used to sequence each immunoSEQ 96-well plate. Per the original workflow: Because the immunoSEQ output included only junctional sequences and no quality scores, the filtering could not be the same as the filtering used for full-length reads. To assign V/J genes and CDR3, sequences were annotated against IMGT germline references using PyIR, a Python wrapper for IgBLAST v1.9. Reads with weak V/J assignments (E-value above 1e-6), missing CDR3, stop codons, out-of-frame junctions, or ambiguous translated residues were removed. V3J clonotypes were defined as sequences sharing the same inferred V gene, J gene, and CDR3 amino acid sequence. Percentage overlap between repertoires was calculated by dividing the number of shared unique clonotypes by the size of the smaller repertoire. Richness of each repertoire was evaluated using RTK rarefaction, the Chao1 estimator, and Recon v2.1 estimates of unobserved clonotypes. OLGA was used to compute generation probabilities for all TCRbeta clonotypes that the gDNA method yielded from a handful of donors. The immuneACCESS repertoire file appears here via TCRdb, limited to in-frame rearrangements. These files lack a portion of the clones; in checked studies, under half of the deficit traces to unresolved V genes, and the cause of the others is not known. The V and J calls and the clone size are those of that table, but D and trimming were determined from the DNA. This sample holds roughly 1,000,000 clones; more than 75% were observed only once. The biggest ten clones account for 0.55% to 0.7% of the sample.

The donors were healthy, HIV-negative adults with no recently reported acute infections or vaccinations. All donors were Caucasian adults living in Nashville, Tennessee, USA. CD4+ T cells were enriched through magnetic negative selection, after which naive cells were positively selected on CD45RA and the remaining negative fraction served as the memory subset. Blood was collected by leukapheresis, and PBMCs were isolated by Ficoll-Histopaque density gradient centrifugation and then cryopreserved in liquid nitrogen vapor phase. Analytical flow cytometry was used to check the purity and quantity of each magnetically sorted T cell population. Genomic DNA was isolated from each sorted fraction and quantified by UV absorbance on a Nanodrop 2000c. CDR1 and CDR2 were assigned from the germline V gene (reference sequence) as SEHNR and FQNEAQ. For this chain, trimming is 2 bases at the V end and 12 bases at the J end, and the number of junction bases without a gene match is 10. The CDR3 numbers 14 residues from cysteine through phenylalanine. Of the read, only the CDR3 DNA is kept; its 42 bases are in frame from base 1.

This chain joins TRBV7-9 to TRBJ1-1; 9 bases in between match TRBD1. This receptor was obtained from a man in his late teens or twenties in good health. Some clones in this sample may be carry-over from other donors' samples. Sequenced material: memory CD4+ T cells from PBMCs. The cell subset or site tag for this specimen amounts to: CD45RA-negative fraction. In nucleotide form, the sequence is TGTGCCAGCAGCTTATGGGACGGACAGGGGAGAACTTTCTTT. The resulting protein is CASSLWDGQGRTFF. Full variable domain (CDR3 extended with the reference TRBV7-9 and TRBJ1-1 proteins): DTGVSQNPRHKITKRGQNVTFRCDPISEHNRLYWYRQTLGQGPEFLTYFQNEAQLEKSRLLSDRFSAERPKGSFSTLEIQRTEQGDSAMYLCASSLWDGQGRTFFGQGTRLTVV.